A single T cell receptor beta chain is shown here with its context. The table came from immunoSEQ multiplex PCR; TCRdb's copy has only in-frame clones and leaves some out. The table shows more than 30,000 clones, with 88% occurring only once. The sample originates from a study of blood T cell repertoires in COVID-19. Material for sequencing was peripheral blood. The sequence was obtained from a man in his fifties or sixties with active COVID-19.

The CDR3 reads CASSQINYNEQFF. In DNA, the CDR3 is TGTGCCAGCAGCCAAATAAACTACAATGAGCAGTTCTTC. The rearrangement uses TRBV3-1 (or the pseudogene TRBV3-2) and TRBJ2-1; D gene unclear. V lost 2 bases and J 3 bases, leaving 5 bases between the germline ends. This CDR3 region has 13 residues. Germline CDR1 LGHDT, CDR2 YNNKEL (reference sequence).